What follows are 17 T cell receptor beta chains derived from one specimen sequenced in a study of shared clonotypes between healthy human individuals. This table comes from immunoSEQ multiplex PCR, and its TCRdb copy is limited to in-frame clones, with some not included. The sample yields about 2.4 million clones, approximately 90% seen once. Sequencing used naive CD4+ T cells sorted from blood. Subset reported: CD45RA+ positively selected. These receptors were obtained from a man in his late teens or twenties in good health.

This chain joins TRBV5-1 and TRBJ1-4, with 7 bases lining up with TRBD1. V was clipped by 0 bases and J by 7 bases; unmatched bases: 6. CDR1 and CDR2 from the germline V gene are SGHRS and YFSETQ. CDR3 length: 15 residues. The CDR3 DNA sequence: TGCGCCAGCAGCTTGGAAAACAGGGGTAGTGAAAAACTGTTTTTT. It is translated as CASSLENRGSEKLFF.

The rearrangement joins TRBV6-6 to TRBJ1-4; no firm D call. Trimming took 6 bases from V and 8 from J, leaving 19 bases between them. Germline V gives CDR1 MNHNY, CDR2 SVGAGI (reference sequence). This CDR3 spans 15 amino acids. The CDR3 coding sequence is TGTGCCAGCAGGAATGGAGCCTTTAATCACGAAAAACTGTTTTTT. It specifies CASRNGAFNHEKLFF.

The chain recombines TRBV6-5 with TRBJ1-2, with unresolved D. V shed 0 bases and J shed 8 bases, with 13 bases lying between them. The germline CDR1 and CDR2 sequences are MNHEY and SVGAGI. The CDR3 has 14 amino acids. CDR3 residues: CASSYSAEVGGYTF. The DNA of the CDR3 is TGTGCCAGCAGTTACTCGGCCGAGGTCGGCGGCTACACCTTC.

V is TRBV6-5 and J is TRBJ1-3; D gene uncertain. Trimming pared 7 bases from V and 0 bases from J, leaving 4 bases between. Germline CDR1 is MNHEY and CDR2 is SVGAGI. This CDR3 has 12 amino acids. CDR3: CASIYSGNTIYF. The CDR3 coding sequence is TGTGCCAGCATCTACTCTGGAAACACCATATATTTT.

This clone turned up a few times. CDR3 sequence: CASSMSYEQYF. For the CDR3, the DNA is TGTGCCAGCAGCATGAGCTACGAGCAGTACTTC. The chain carries TRBV11-2 and TRBJ2-7; D not certain. V was pared by 5 bases and J by 3 bases, with 5 bases between. The germline CDR1 and CDR2 sequences are SGHAT and FQNNGV. The CDR3 loop spans 11 amino acids.

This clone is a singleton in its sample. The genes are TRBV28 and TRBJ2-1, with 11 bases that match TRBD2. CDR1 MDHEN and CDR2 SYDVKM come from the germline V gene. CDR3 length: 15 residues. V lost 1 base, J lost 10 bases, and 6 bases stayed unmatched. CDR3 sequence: CASSLSTSGAREQFF. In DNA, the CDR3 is TGTGCCAGCAGTTTATCGACTAGCGGGGCTCGGGAGCAGTTCTTC.

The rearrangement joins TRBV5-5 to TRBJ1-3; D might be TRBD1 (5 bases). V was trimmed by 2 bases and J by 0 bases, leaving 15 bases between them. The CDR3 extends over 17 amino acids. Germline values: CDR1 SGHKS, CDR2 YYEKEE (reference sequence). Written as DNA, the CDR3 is TGTGCCAGCAGCTTTCAGGCAGGGTCCAACTCTGGAAACACCATATATTTT. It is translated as CASSFQAGSNSGNTIYF. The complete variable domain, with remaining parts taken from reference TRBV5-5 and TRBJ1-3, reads DAGVTQSPTHLIKTRGQQVTLRCSPISGHKSVSWYQQVLGQGPQFIFQYYEKEERGRGNFPDRFSARQFPNYSSELNVNALLLGDSALYLCASSFQAGSNSGNTIYFGEGSWLTVV.

Written as DNA, the CDR3 is TGTGCCAGCAGACTTCGGGGACTAGCCACAGATACGCAGTATTTT. Translation: CASRLRGLATDTQYF. The chain employs TRBV11-2 and TRBJ2-3; 9 bases line up with TRBD2. This CDR3 region has 15 residues. J lost 2 bases, V lost 6 bases, and 6 bases had no gene match. Looked up from germline, CDR1 is SGHAT and CDR2 is FQNNGV.

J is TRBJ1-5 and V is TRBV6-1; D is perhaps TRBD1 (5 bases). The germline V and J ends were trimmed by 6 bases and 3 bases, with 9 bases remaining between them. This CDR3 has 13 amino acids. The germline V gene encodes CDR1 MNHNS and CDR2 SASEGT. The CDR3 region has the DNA TGTGCCAGCAGGGGACCTACCAATCAGCCCCAGCATTTT. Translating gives CASRGPTNQPQHF.

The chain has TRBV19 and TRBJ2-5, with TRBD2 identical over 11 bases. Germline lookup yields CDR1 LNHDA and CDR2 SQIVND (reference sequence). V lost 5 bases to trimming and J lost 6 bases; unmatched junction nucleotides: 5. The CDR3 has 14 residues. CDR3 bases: TGTGCCAGTAGTCTGACTAGCGGGACACAGACCCAGTACTTC. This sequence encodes CASSLTSGTQTQYF.

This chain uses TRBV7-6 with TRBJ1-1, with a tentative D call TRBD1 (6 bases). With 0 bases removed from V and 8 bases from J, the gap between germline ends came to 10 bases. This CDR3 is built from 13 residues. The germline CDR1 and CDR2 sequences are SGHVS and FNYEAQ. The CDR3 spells CASSLAQGPEAFF. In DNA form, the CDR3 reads TGTGCCAGCAGCTTAGCACAGGGACCGGAAGCTTTCTTT.

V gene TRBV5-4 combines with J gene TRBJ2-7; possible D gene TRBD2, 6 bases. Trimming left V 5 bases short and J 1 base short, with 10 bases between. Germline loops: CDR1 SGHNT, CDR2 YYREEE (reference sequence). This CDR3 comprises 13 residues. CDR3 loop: CASREGNSYEQYF. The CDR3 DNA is TGTGCCAGCAGGGAGGGGAATTCCTACGAGCAGTACTTC.

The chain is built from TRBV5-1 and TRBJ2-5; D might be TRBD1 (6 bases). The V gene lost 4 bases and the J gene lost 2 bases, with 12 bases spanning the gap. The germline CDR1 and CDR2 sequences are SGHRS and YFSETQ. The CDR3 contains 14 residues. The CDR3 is CASSGTGNQETQYF. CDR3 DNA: TGCGCCAGCAGCGGAACAGGGAATCAAGAGACCCAGTACTTC. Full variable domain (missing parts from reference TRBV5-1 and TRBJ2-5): KAGVTQTPRYLIKTRGQQVTLSCSPISGHRSVSWYQQTPGQGLQFLFEYFSETQRNKGNFPGRFSGRQFSNSRSEMNVSTLELGDSALYLCASSGTGNQETQYFGPGTRLLVL.

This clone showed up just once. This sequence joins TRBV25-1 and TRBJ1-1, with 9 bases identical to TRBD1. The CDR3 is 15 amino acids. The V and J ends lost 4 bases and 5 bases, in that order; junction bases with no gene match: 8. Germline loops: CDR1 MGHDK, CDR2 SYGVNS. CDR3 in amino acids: CASSGLTGGATEAFF. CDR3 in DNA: TGTGCCAGCAGTGGACTTACAGGGGGCGCAACTGAAGCTTTCTTT.

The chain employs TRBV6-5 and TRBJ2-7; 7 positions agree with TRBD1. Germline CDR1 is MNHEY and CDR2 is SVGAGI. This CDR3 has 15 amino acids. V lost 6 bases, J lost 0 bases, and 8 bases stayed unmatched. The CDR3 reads CASSVQGTHSYEQYF. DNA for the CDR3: TGTGCCAGCAGCGTACAGGGGACACACTCCTACGAGCAGTACTTC.

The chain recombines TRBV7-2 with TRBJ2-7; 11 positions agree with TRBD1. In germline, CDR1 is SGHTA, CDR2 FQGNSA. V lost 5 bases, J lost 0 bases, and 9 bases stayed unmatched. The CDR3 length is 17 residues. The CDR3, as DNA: TGTGCCAGCAGCGCGGGCAGGGGGACAGGGGGCTCCTACGAGCAGTACTTC. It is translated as CASSAGRGTGGSYEQYF.

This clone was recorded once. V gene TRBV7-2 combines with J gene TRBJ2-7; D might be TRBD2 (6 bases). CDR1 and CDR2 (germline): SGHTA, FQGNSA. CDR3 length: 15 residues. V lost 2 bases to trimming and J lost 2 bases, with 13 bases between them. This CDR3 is CASSLIAAYTYEQYF. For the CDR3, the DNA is TGTGCCAGCAGCTTAATAGCGGCGTACACCTACGAGCAGTACTTC.